These T cell receptor beta chains were read from a single sample in a study of T cells after yellow fever vaccination. TCRdb ran MiXCR on the 5' RACE reads and lists one entry per CDR3 protein. The sample gives approximately 600,000 distinct CDR3 sequences, 9% to 15% of which show up once; about 15% is in the top ten. This sample comprised PBMCs, obtained on the day of the yellow fever booster vaccination. These receptors were obtained from a man aged 30 to 45 who received the YFV17D yellow fever vaccine. Both conserved end residues are part of each CDR3. Each record gives: clone size, D gene, V gene, J gene, CDR3 length, CDR3 protein, CDR3 DNA. The D gene is left open where the match is weak. Size values are once, few and many counts, or a class for expanded clones, and some rows have none.

clone size: few
D gene: TRBD1
V gene: TRBV6-1
J gene: TRBJ2-1
CDR3 length: 13
CDR3 protein: CASSQTGVGEQFF
CDR3 DNA: TGTGCCAGCAGCCAAACAGGGGTGGGTGAGCAGTTCTTC

clone size: many
D gene: TRBD2
V gene: TRBV4-1
J gene: TRBJ2-3
CDR3 length: 19
CDR3 protein: CASSQDYVTSATSTDTQYF
CDR3 DNA: TGCGCCAGCAGCCAAGATTATGTGACTAGCGCGACTAGCACAGATACGCAGTATTTT

clone size: few
D gene: NA
V gene: TRBV2
J gene: TRBJ2-7
CDR3 length: 13
CDR3 protein: CASSTYRNYEQYF
CDR3 DNA: TGTGCCAGCAGCACTTACAGGAACTACGAGCAGTACTTC

clone size: many
D gene: NA
V gene: TRBV29-1
J gene: TRBJ2-7
CDR3 length: 13
CDR3 protein: CSVCIGYSYEQYF
CDR3 DNA: TGCAGCGTTTGTATCGGCTACTCCTACGAGCAGTACTTC

clone size: NA
D gene: NA
V gene: TRBV9
J gene: TRBJ2-1
CDR3 length: 13
CDR3 protein: CASSEHGSYEQFF
CDR3 DNA: TGTGCCAGCAGCGAGCACGGGAGTTATGAGCAGTTCTTC

clone size: NA
D gene: NA
V gene: TRBV4-1
J gene: TRBJ2-5
CDR3 length: 16
CDR3 protein: CASSQDQDGGAKTQYF
CDR3 DNA: TGCGCCAGCAGCCAAGATCAGGACGGTGGGGCGAAGACCCAGTACTTC

clone size: NA
D gene: NA
V gene: TRBV4-3
J gene: TRBJ2-3
CDR3 length: 14
CDR3 protein: CASSSGLGGDTQYF
CDR3 DNA: TGCGCCAGCAGCTCGGGACTGGGAGGAGATACGCAGTATTTT

clone size: many
D gene: NA
V gene: TRBV7-2
J gene: TRBJ1-2
CDR3 length: 14
CDR3 protein: CASSPRAENYGYTF
CDR3 DNA: TGTGCCAGCAGCCCCAGGGCGGAAAACTATGGCTACACCTTC

clone size: many
D gene: TRBD2
V gene: TRBV3-1
J gene: TRBJ2-3
CDR3 length: 14
CDR3 protein: CASSQGGSSDTQYF
CDR3 DNA: TGTGCCAGCAGCCAAGGCGGGAGTTCAGATACGCAGTATTTT

clone size: many
D gene: TRBD2
V gene: TRBV29-1
J gene: TRBJ2-1
CDR3 length: 15
CDR3 protein: CSVDPRTSGGNEQFF
CDR3 DNA: TGCAGCGTTGATCCCCGGACTAGCGGAGGCAATGAGCAGTTCTTC

clone size: few
D gene: NA
V gene: TRBV7-9
J gene: TRBJ2-7
CDR3 length: 14
CDR3 protein: CASSPSAAPYEQYF
CDR3 DNA: TGTGCCAGCAGCCCTTCAGCGGCTCCCTACGAGCAGTACTTC

clone size: NA
D gene: TRBD2
V gene: TRBV5-5
J gene: TRBJ2-1
CDR3 length: 14
CDR3 protein: CASAGLAGVWEQFF
CDR3 DNA: TGTGCCAGCGCCGGACTAGCGGGAGTCTGGGAGCAGTTCTTC

clone size: NA
D gene: TRBD1
V gene: TRBV7-7
J gene: TRBJ2-1
CDR3 length: 13
CDR3 protein: CASSNGQGGEQFF
CDR3 DNA: TGTGCTAGCAGCAACGGACAGGGTGGGGAGCAGTTCTTC

clone size: many
D gene: NA
V gene: TRBV20-1
J gene: TRBJ2-7
CDR3 length: 14
CDR3 protein: CSANPRRGIYEQYF
CDR3 DNA: TGCAGTGCTAACCCCCGGAGGGGGATCTACGAGCAGTACTTC

clone size: NA
D gene: TRBD1
V gene: TRBV9
J gene: TRBJ1-1
CDR3 length: 16
CDR3 protein: CASSSTATGVNTEAFF
CDR3 DNA: TGTGCCAGCAGCTCTACCGCGACAGGGGTGAACACTGAAGCTTTCTTT

clone size: NA
D gene: NA
V gene: TRBV5-1
J gene: TRBJ2-5
CDR3 length: 16
CDR3 protein: CASSWQHVTGQETQYF
CDR3 DNA: TGCGCCAGCAGCTGGCAGCATGTGACTGGGCAAGAGACCCAGTACTTC

clone size: few
D gene: TRBD1
V gene: TRBV20-1
J gene: TRBJ2-7
CDR3 length: 16
CDR3 protein: CSASPPSGTGSFEQYF
CDR3 DNA: TGCAGTGCTAGCCCCCCCTCCGGGACAGGGAGCTTCGAGCAGTACTTC

clone size: many
D gene: NA
V gene: TRBV12-3/TRBV12-4
J gene: TRBJ2-1
CDR3 length: 14
CDR3 protein: CASSPTTSYNEQFF
CDR3 DNA: TGTGCCAGCAGTCCCACGACCTCCTACAATGAGCAGTTCTTC

clone size: few
D gene: NA
V gene: TRBV20-1
J gene: TRBJ1-1
CDR3 length: 12
CDR3 protein: CSALRVGTEAFF
CDR3 DNA: TGCAGTGCTTTAAGGGTAGGCACTGAAGCTTTCTTT

clone size: many
D gene: NA
V gene: TRBV7-8
J gene: TRBJ1-6
CDR3 length: 17
CDR3 protein: CASSNWGVSPYNSPLHF
CDR3 DNA: TGTGCCAGCAGCAACTGGGGGGTCAGCCCTTATAATTCACCCCTCCACTTT

clone size: many
D gene: NA
V gene: TRBV6-2/TRBV6-3
J gene: TRBJ2-7
CDR3 length: 13
CDR3 protein: CASSYQGVNEQYF
CDR3 DNA: TGTGCCAGCAGTTACCAAGGGGTTAACGAGCAGTACTTC

clone size: few
D gene: TRBD1
V gene: TRBV27
J gene: TRBJ1-1
CDR3 length: 14
CDR3 protein: CATLRTGEGTEAFF
CDR3 DNA: TGTGCCACCCTCCGGACAGGGGAGGGCACTGAAGCTTTCTTT

clone size: NA
D gene: NA
V gene: TRBV4-3
J gene: TRBJ2-3
CDR3 length: 13
CDR3 protein: CASSQDFADTQYF
CDR3 DNA: TGCGCCAGCAGCCAAGATTTTGCAGATACGCAGTATTTT

clone size: NA
D gene: TRBD2
V gene: TRBV20-1
J gene: TRBJ2-7
CDR3 length: 14
CDR3 protein: CSAEFAGGPNEQYF
CDR3 DNA: TGCAGTGCAGAATTTGCGGGAGGGCCGAACGAGCAGTACTTC

clone size: few
D gene: TRBD2
V gene: TRBV20-1
J gene: TRBJ2-1
CDR3 length: 16
CDR3 protein: CSATSATSGRGNEQFF
CDR3 DNA: TGCAGTGCTACCTCCGCGACTAGCGGGAGGGGTAATGAGCAGTTCTTC

clone size: few
D gene: TRBD1
V gene: TRBV4-3
J gene: TRBJ2-4
CDR3 length: 16
CDR3 protein: CASSQDRDGAKNIQYF
CDR3 DNA: TGCGCTAGCAGCCAGGACAGGGACGGAGCCAAAAACATTCAGTACTTC

clone size: NA
D gene: NA
V gene: TRBV10-3
J gene: TRBJ2-7
CDR3 length: 13
CDR3 protein: CAILAEGPYEQYF
CDR3 DNA: TGTGCCATATTAGCGGAGGGCCCCTACGAGCAGTACTTC

clone size: few
D gene: NA
V gene: TRBV28
J gene: TRBJ2-7
CDR3 length: 15
CDR3 protein: CASRLLRGTPFEQYF
CDR3 DNA: TGTGCCAGCAGGCTCCTCCGAGGGACACCGTTTGAGCAGTACTTC

clone size: few
D gene: NA
V gene: TRBV7-9
J gene: TRBJ1-1
CDR3 length: 17
CDR3 protein: CASSLGEPGQMNTEAFF
CDR3 DNA: TGTGCCAGCAGCCTGGGGGAGCCGGGACAAATGAACACTGAAGCTTTCTTT

clone size: NA
D gene: NA
V gene: TRBV29-1
J gene: TRBJ2-5
CDR3 length: 12
CDR3 protein: CSVRHDQETQYF
CDR3 DNA: TGCAGCGTTAGACATGACCAAGAGACCCAGTACTTC

clone size: few
D gene: NA
V gene: TRBV30
J gene: TRBJ2-2
CDR3 length: 14
CDR3 protein: CAWSLTQWAGELFF
CDR3 DNA: TGTGCCTGGAGTCTCACCCAATGGGCCGGGGAGCTGTTTTTT

clone size: few
D gene: NA
V gene: TRBV7-9
J gene: TRBJ2-7
CDR3 length: 16
CDR3 protein: CASSPLSADHWYEQYF
CDR3 DNA: TGTGCCAGCAGCCCCCTTAGTGCCGACCATTGGTACGAGCAGTACTTC

clone size: few
D gene: NA
V gene: TRBV7-3
J gene: TRBJ2-1
CDR3 length: 12
CDR3 protein: CASSSLSGEQFF
CDR3 DNA: TGTGCCAGCAGCTCCCTCTCAGGGGAGCAGTTCTTC

clone size: NA
D gene: NA
V gene: TRBV28
J gene: TRBJ2-1
CDR3 length: 13
CDR3 protein: CASNTPSEDEQFF
CDR3 DNA: TGTGCCAGCAACACCCCCTCCGAGGATGAGCAGTTCTTC

clone size: few
D gene: TRBD2
V gene: TRBV7-9
J gene: TRBJ2-2
CDR3 length: 16
CDR3 protein: CASSLVAGGPSGELFF
CDR3 DNA: TGTGCCAGCAGCTTAGTAGCGGGAGGGCCCTCCGGGGAGCTGTTTTTT

clone size: few
D gene: NA
V gene: TRBV6-1
J gene: TRBJ1-3
CDR3 length: 14
CDR3 protein: CASRRPGTGNTIYF
CDR3 DNA: TGTGCCAGCAGACGACCTGGGACTGGAAACACCATATATTTT

clone size: NA
D gene: TRBD2
V gene: TRBV11-1
J gene: TRBJ2-3
CDR3 length: 18
CDR3 protein: CASSYPSTSGRKTDTQYF
CDR3 DNA: TGTGCCAGCAGCTATCCCTCGACTAGCGGGAGGAAGACAGATACGCAGTATTTT